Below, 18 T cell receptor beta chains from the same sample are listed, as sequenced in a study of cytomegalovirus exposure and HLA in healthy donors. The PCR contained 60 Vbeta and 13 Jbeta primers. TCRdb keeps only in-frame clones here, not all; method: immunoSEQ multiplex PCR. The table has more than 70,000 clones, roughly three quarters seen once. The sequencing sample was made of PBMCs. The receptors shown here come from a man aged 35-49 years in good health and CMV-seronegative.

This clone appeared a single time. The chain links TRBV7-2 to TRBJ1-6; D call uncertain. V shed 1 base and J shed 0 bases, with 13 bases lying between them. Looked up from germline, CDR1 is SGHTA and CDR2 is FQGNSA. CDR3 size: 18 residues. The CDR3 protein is CASSLDTAVDSYNSPLHF. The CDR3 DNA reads TGTGCCAGCAGCTTAGATACGGCGGTAGACTCCTATAATTCACCCCTCCACTTT.

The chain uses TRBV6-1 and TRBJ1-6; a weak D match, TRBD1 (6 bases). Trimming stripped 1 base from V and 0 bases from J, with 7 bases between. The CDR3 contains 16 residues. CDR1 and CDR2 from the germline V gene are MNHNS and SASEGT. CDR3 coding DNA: TGTGCCAGCAGTGAAGACAGGGACTCCTATAATTCACCCCTCCACTTT. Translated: CASSEDRDSYNSPLHF.

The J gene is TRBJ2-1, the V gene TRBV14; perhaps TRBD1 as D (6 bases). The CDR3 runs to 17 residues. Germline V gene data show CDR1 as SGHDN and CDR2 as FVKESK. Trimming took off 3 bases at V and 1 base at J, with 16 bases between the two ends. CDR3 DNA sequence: TGTGCCAGCAGCCACCCAGCCGGGACACATTCCTACAATGAGCAGTTCTTC. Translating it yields CASSHPAGTHSYNEQFF.

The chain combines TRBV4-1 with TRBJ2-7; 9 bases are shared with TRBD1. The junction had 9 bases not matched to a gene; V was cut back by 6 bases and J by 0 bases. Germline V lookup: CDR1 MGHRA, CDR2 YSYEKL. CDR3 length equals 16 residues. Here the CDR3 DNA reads TGCGCCAGCAGAAAGACAGGGGGTTTCCTCTCCTACGAGCAGTACTTC. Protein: CASRKTGGFLSYEQYF.

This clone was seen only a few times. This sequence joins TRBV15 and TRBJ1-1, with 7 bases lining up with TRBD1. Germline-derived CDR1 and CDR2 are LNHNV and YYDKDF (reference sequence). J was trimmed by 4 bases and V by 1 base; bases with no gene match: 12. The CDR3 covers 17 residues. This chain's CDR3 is CATSRGITGVRVTEAFF. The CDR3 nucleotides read TGTGCCACCAGCAGAGGGATCACAGGGGTGCGGGTCACTGAAGCTTTCTTT.

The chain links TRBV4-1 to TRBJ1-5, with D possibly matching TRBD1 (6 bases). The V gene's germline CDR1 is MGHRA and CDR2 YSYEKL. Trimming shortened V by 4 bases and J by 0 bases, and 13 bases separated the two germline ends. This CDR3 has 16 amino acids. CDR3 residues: CASSPLGQTSNQPQHF. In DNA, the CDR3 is TGCGCCAGCAGCCCACTTGGACAGACTAGCAATCAGCCCCAGCATTTT.

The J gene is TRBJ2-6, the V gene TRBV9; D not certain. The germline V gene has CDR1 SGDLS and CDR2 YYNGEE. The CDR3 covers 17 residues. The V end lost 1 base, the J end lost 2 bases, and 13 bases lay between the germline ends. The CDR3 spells CASSVLAFGAGANVLTF. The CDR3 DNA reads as TGTGCCAGCAGCGTACTTGCCTTCGGAGCTGGGGCCAACGTCCTGACTTTC.

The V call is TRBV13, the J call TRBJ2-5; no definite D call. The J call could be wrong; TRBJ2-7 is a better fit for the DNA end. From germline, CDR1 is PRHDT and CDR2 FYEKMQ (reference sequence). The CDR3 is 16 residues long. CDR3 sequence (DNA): TGTGCCAGCAGCTTAGAGAGTCTCTCCCTCTCCTACGAGCAGTACTTC. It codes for CASSLESLSLSYEQYF.

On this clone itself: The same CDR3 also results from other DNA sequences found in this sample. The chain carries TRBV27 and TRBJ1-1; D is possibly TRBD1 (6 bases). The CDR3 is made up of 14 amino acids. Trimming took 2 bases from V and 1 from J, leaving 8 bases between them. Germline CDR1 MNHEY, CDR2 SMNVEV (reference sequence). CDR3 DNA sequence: TGTGCCAGCAGTTTAAGCAGGGGGAACACTGAAGCTTTCTTT. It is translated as CASSLSRGNTEAFF.

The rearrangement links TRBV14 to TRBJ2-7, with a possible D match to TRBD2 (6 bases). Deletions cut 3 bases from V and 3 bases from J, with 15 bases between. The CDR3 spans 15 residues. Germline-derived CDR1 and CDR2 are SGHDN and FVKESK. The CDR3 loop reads CASSQFPGAGYEQYF. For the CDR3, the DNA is TGTGCCAGCAGCCAGTTTCCGGGAGCGGGCTACGAGCAGTACTTC.

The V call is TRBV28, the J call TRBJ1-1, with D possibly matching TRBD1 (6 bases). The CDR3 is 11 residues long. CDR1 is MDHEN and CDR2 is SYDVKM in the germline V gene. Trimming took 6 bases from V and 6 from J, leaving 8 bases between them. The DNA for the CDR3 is TGTGCCAGCAGCCGGACAGCTGAAGCTTTCTTT. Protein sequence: CASSRTAEAFF. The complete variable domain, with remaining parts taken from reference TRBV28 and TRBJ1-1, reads DVKVTQSSRYLVKRTGEKVFLECVQDMDHENMFWYRQDPGLGLRLIYFSYDVKMKEKGDIPEGYSVSREKKERFSLILESASTNQTSMYLCASSRTAEAFFGQGTRLTVV.

DNA of the CDR3: TGTGCCAGCAGTCCCGGGACACCTGGAAACACCATATATTTT. As protein: CASSPGTPGNTIYF. The chain joins TRBV2 to TRBJ1-3, with a tentative D call TRBD1 (6 bases). Germline V gene lookup returns CDR1 SNHLY and CDR2 FYNNEI. The CDR3 length is 14 residues. Trimming removed 5 bases at V and 2 bases at J, with 10 bases between. Full variable domain (outside the CDR3, taken from reference TRBV2 and TRBJ1-3): EPEVTQTPSHQVTQMGQEVILRCVPISNHLYFYWYRQILGQKVEFLVSFYNNEISEKSEIFDDQFSVERPDGSNFTLKIRSTKLEDSAMYFCASSPGTPGNTIYFGEGSWLTVV.

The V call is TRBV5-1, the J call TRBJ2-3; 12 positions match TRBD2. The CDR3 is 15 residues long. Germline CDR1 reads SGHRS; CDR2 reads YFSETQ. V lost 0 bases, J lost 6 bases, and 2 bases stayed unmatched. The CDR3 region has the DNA TGCGCCAGCAGCTTGGGGGGACTAGCGGGCGATACGCAGTATTTT. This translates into CASSLGGLAGDTQYF.

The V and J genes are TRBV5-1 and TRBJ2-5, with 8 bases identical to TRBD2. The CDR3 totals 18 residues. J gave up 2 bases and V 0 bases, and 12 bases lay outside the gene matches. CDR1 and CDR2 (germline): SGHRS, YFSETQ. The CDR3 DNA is TGCGCCAGCAGCTTGGGGGGCACTAGCGGCGATTTGCAAGAGACCCAGTACTTC. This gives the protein CASSLGGTSGDLQETQYF. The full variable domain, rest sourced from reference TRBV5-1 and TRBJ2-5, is KAGVTQTPRYLIKTRGQQVTLSCSPISGHRSVSWYQQTPGQGLQFLFEYFSETQRNKGNFPGRFSGRQFSNSRSEMNVSTLELGDSALYLCASSLGGTSGDLQETQYFGPGTRLLVL.

For the CDR3, the DNA is TGTGCCAGCAGCCCCACCCCCAAGGACAGCTATGGCTACACCTTC. Amino acids: CASSPTPKDSYGYTF. This chain uses TRBV7-2 with TRBJ1-2; TRBD1 is a possible D gene (6 bases). Germline V CDR1 and CDR2: SGHTA, FQGNSA. Trimming took 5 bases from V and 4 from J, leaving 17 bases between them. This CDR3 has 15 amino acids.

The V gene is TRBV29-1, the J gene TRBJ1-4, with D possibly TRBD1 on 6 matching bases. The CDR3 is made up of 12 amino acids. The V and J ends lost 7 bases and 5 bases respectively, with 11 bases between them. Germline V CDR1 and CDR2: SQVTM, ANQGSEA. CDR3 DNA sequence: TGCAGCGCCGAGGGGGAGAATGAAAAACTGTTTTTT. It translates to CSAEGENEKLFF.

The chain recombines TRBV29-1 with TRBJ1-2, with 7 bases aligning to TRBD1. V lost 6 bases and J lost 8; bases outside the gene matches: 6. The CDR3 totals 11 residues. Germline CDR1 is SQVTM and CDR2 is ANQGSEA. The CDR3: CSVERGRGYTF. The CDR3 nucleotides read TGCAGCGTGGAGAGGGGGCGAGGCTACACCTTC.

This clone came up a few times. CDR3 DNA: TGTGCCAGCAGCGTTAGTCTTACCCTAGGGGCCAACGTCCTGACTTTC. Its translation is CASSVSLTLGANVLTF. The V and J genes are TRBV9 and TRBJ2-6; D is unclear. Trimming stripped 2 bases from V and 4 bases from J, with 13 bases between. The CDR3 covers 16 residues. The germline V gene encodes CDR1 SGDLS and CDR2 YYNGEE. The full variable domain, its missing parts supplied by reference TRBV9 and TRBJ2-6, is DSGVTQTPKHLITATGQRVTLRCSPRSGDLSVYWYQQSLDQGLQFLIQYYNGEERAKGNILERFSAQQFPDLHSELNLSSLELGDSALYFCASSVSLTLGANVLTFGAGSRLTVL.